Given below is one T cell receptor beta chain in context. This sample is part of a study of cytotoxic CD8 clonotypes in ibrutinib-treated CLL. The CDR3 runs 15 residues. Germline lookup yields CDR1 MNHEY and CDR2 SVGAGI. The V gene end was trimmed by 6 bases and the J gene end by 1 base; junction bases not matched to a gene: 8. Libraries were prepared by immunoSEQ multiplex PCR; TCRdb keeps only in-frame clonotypes and omits some of them. The table has 200,000 to 250,000 clones, 60% to 80% seen once. The starting material was PBMCs, obtained after 12 months of ibrutinib treatment. The TCR originated in a human donor with chronic lymphocytic leukemia. This chain connects TRBV6-5 to TRBJ2-7; 8 bases line up with TRBD2. CDR3 protein: CASRALAGSSYEQYF. Here the CDR3 DNA reads TGTGCCAGCAGGGCTTTAGCGGGAAGTTCCTACGAGCAGTACTTC.